What follows is one T cell receptor (beta chain) and its context. From the 5' RACE reads, TCRdb called clonotypes with MiXCR, one entry per CDR3 protein. The table has around 89,000 distinct CDR3 sequences, approximately 12% seen once. The sample belongs to a study of spatial heterogeneity in lung cancer. Overall study: The count of detected beta-chain sequences consistently exceeded that of alpha-chain sequences.

Indicated time point: sample taken at primary tumor resection. Sequencing was performed on whole RNA extracted from tumor and nontumor lung tissue, or from frozen PBMC, and the material was left unsorted. Donors were approximately 70 untreated early-stage non-small cell lung cancer patients. This clonotype originated in a male donor with early-stage non-small cell lung cancer. The starting material was PBMCs, obtained at surgery.

The CDR3: CASSYEAQGTEAFF. CDR3 DNA sequence: TGTGCCAGCTCTTACGAGGCCCAGGGCACTGAAGCTTTCTTT. The chain employs TRBV18 and TRBJ1-1; tentative D call: TRBD1 (5 bases). The CDR3 has 14 amino acids. The V end lost 6 bases, the J end lost 4 bases, and 15 bases lay between the germline ends. The germline CDR1 and CDR2 sequences are KGHSH and LQKENI.